Reported below is one T cell receptor beta chain. The sample originates from a study of shared T cell receptors in the human thymus. From germline, CDR1 is SGDLS and CDR2 YYNGEE. The CDR3 has 18 residues. V lost 0 bases and J lost 2; bases outside the gene matches: 11. Sequencing was performed with immunoSEQ multiplex PCR; in TCRdb, only in-frame clones are kept and a portion is missing. The sample holds approximately 400,000 clones, just under 95% seen once. The V gene is TRBV9, the J gene TRBJ1-3, with TRBD1 matching over 7 bases. Material for sequencing was thymocytes. The origin of this receptor is a human donor. The CDR3 region is CASSVEGGSAYTGNTIYF. In nucleotides, the CDR3 is TGTGCCAGCAGCGTAGAAGGGGGCTCTGCCTATACTGGAAACACCATATATTTT.